This T cell receptor beta chain was sequenced for a study of T cell responses to AZD1222 COVID-19 vaccine. Remarks on this clone: Its specificity is not known.

Germline V gene lookup returns CDR1 SGHTA and CDR2 FQGTGA. This CDR3 region has 14 residues. Trimming left V 1 base short and J 4 bases short, with 9 bases between. Study results and caveats: Samples come after the peak T cell response, not at day 14.

Profiled with immunoSEQ multiplex PCR; TCRdb holds only in-frame clones, not every one. The table has 80,000 or so clones, 75% to 95% seen once; the top ten hold 4.5% to 5.5%. V and J are TRBV7-3 and TRBJ2-3; D possibly matches TRBD1 or TRBD2 (5 bases each). The sequenced sample was peripheral blood, obtained on day 0 of MenACWY control vaccination. The sequence derives from an adult in good health. The CDR3 sequence: CASSLREGSDTQYF. CDR3 sequence (DNA): TGTGCCAGCAGCTTAAGAGAGGGGTCAGATACGCAGTATTTT.